The 4 T cell receptor beta chains listed next were all sequenced from one sample in a study of beta chain features in type 1 diabetes. TCRB transcripts that were expressed got sequenced, as all of the isolated RNA had been reverse transcribed. Sequencing used immunoSEQ multiplex PCR; TCRdb keeps in-frame clones, though not all of them. This table has 140,000 or so clones, roughly 10% appearing once. The specimen was naive CD4+ T cells from blood. These receptors were collected from a man aged 18 to 29 in good health.

V gene TRBV5-1 combines with J gene TRBJ2-7; 8 nucleotides agree with TRBD1. This CDR3 has 15 residues. V lost 2 bases, J lost 6 bases, and 10 bases stayed unmatched. Germline V CDR1 and CDR2: SGHRS, YFSETQ. The CDR3 DNA is TGCGCCAGCAGCTTAATCGCAGGGGGCACTTCCGAGCAGTACTTC. It translates to CASSLIAGGTSEQYF.

This clone was observed a few times. The chain links TRBV5-4 to TRBJ2-1, with D uncertain. This CDR3 contains 15 residues. Germline V gene data show CDR1 as SGHNT and CDR2 as YYREEE (reference sequence). Trimming took 4 bases from V and 9 from J, leaving 20 bases between them. In DNA, the CDR3 is TGTGCCAGCAGCGAAGATCGGCGTCGGTCGGGTGAGCAGTTCTTC. This gives the protein CASSEDRRRSGEQFF.

This sequence joins TRBV19 and TRBJ2-7; 7 nucleotides match TRBD2. Trimming took 10 bases from V and 3 from J; bases not matched to a gene: 9. CDR1 and CDR2 from the germline V gene are LNHDA and SQIVND (reference sequence). There are 13 residues in the CDR3. The CDR3 loop reads CATRREGGYEQYF. The CDR3, as DNA: TGTGCCACCCGCAGGGAGGGCGGCTACGAGCAGTACTTC.

The sample holds a few counts of this clone. The chain links TRBV4-1 to TRBJ2-7; 7 nucleotides agree with TRBD1. Losses at the gene ends were 2 bases for V and 7 bases for J; bases not matched to a gene: 11. CDR1 is MGHRA, CDR2 YSYEKL, per germline. The CDR3 extends over 15 amino acids. This CDR3 reads CASSQPVQGTREQYF. DNA for the CDR3: TGCGCCAGCAGCCAACCGGTACAGGGGACGAGGGAGCAGTACTTC.